A single sample gave rise to the 26 T cell receptor beta chains below, sequenced in a study of Ad26.COV2.S vaccination and SARS-CoV-2 variants. Specified treatment: 15 to 20 received Ad26.COV2.S at low or high dose, single or two shots; 5 received placebo; per-sample allocation not given. Vaccine and placebo recipients were sampled on day 63 after the first injection. The assay was immunoSEQ multiplex PCR, and TCRdb's table has in-frame clones only and misses some. The sample has about 680,000 clones, 70% to 90% seen once. The material was peripheral blood, obtained in a trial of Ad26.COV2.S vaccine versus placebo. These receptors were collected from a person between 18 and 65 years old who received the Ad26.COV2.S COVID-19 vaccine or a placebo.

The rearrangement links TRBV10-3 to TRBJ2-7; unclear D gene. CDR3 size: 14 residues. Germline CDR1 reads ENHRY; CDR2 reads SYGVKD. Trimming took 4 bases from V and 2 from J, leaving 12 bases between them. CDR3 sequence: CAISGPGETYEQYF. DNA of the CDR3: TGTGCCATCAGTGGCCCAGGCGAAACCTACGAGCAGTACTTC.

The chain is built from TRBV6-1 and TRBJ2-1, with unresolved D. The length of the CDR3 is 15 residues. Trimming shortened V by 2 bases and J by 2 bases, and 10 bases separated the two germline ends. Germline V gene data show CDR1 as MNHNS and CDR2 as SASEGT. CDR3: CASSERLLTYNEQFF. CDR3 bases: TGTGCCAGCAGTGAAAGGCTACTCACCTACAATGAGCAGTTCTTC.

V usage is TRBV6-5 and J usage is TRBJ1-2, with 7 bases fitting TRBD1. CDR3 length: 12 residues. The germline V gene has CDR1 MNHEY and CDR2 SVGAGI. With 9 bases clipped from V and 8 bases from J, the junction kept 9 bases outside the gene matches. CDR3 DNA: TGTGCCAGTTCAACAGGGGCCCCCGGCTACACCTTC. It is translated as CASSTGAPGYTF.

This chain links TRBV7-9 with TRBJ2-7; D call uncertain. This CDR3 spans 11 amino acids. Looked up from germline, CDR1 is SEHNR and CDR2 is FQNEAQ (reference sequence). V shed 5 bases and J shed 4 bases, with 6 bases lying between them. CDR3 region: CASSHGYEQYF. CDR3 coding DNA: TGTGCCAGCAGCCACGGGTACGAGCAGTACTTC.

This clone appeared a single time. V gene TRBV7-8 combines with J gene TRBJ2-3, with D hard to call. The CDR3 loop spans 13 amino acids. Per the germline V gene, CDR1 is SGHVS and CDR2 is FQNEAQ. V was trimmed by 2 bases and J by 3 bases, leaving 6 bases between them. This chain's CDR3 is CASSLPGTDTQYF. DNA for the CDR3: TGTGCCAGCAGCTTACCGGGTACAGATACGCAGTATTTT.

The chain recombines TRBV4-3 with TRBJ1-3, with D maybe TRBD1 (5 bases). V shed 3 bases and J shed 10 bases, with 25 bases lying between them. Germline loops: CDR1 LGHNA, CDR2 YSLEER. The CDR3 totals 17 residues. CDR3 nucleotide sequence: TGCGCCAGCAGCCAGTCCACGACCGGGACGGCGCTGAATACCATATATTTT. Amino acid sequence: CASSQSTTGTALNTIYF.

The chain recombines TRBV5-8 with TRBJ1-5; 9 bases agree with TRBD1. Germline V CDR1 and CDR2: SGHTS, YDEGEE. Unmatched junction bases numbered 9, after V lost 1 base and J lost 7 bases. The CDR3 is made up of 16 amino acids. CDR3 residues: CASSLPPTTGGQPQHF. The CDR3 region has the DNA TGTGCCAGCAGCTTGCCTCCTACCACAGGGGGCCAGCCCCAGCATTTT.

This clone appeared once. This sequence joins TRBV18 and TRBJ2-7; D unresolved. CDR3 length: 13 amino acids. The germline gives CDR1 KGHSH, CDR2 LQKENI. V was cut by 3 bases and J by 0 bases, with 6 bases left in between. The CDR3 sequence is CASSPKSSYEQYF. CDR3 nucleotides: TGTGCCAGCTCACCTAAGAGCTCCTACGAGCAGTACTTC.

The chain is built from TRBV6-5 and TRBJ2-7; TRBD1 matches 9 bases. The CDR3 contains 14 residues. V gave up 6 bases and J gave up 7 bases; unmatched junction bases: 10. The germline V gene has CDR1 MNHEY and CDR2 SVGAGI. CDR3 nucleotide sequence: TGTGCCAGCAGCCTCGGACAGGGGCAGTTGGAGCAGTACTTC. Translating it yields CASSLGQGQLEQYF.

The rearrangement links TRBV12-5 to TRBJ2-1; no clear D. V lost 5 bases, J lost 13 bases, and 3 bases lay in between. Germline assignment: CDR1 LGHNT and CDR2 FRNRAP. CDR3 length: 8 amino acids. The CDR3 is CASGLQFF. The DNA for the CDR3 is TGTGCTAGTGGTCTCCAGTTCTTC. Complete variable domain (other parts from reference TRBV12-5 and TRBJ2-1): DARVTQTPRHKVTEMGQEVTMRCQPILGHNTVFWYRQTMMQGLELLAYFRNRAPLDDSGMPKDRFSAEMPDATLATLKIQPSEPRDSAVYFCASGLQFFGPGTRLTVL.

This CDR3 reads CASRAGGYNEQFF. The CDR3 DNA is TGTGCCAGCAGAGCGGGGGGTTACAATGAGCAGTTCTTC. The V and J genes are TRBV19 and TRBJ2-1; 9 bases agree with TRBD2. Germline assignment: CDR1 LNHDA and CDR2 SQIVND (reference sequence). This CDR3 region has 13 residues. J gave up 4 bases and V 9 bases, and 4 bases lay outside the gene matches.

For this clone: In the same sample, other DNA sequences code for this CDR3. The CDR3 sequence is CASRGQGNYGYTF. The CDR3 nucleotides read TGTGCCAGCAGGGGACAGGGGAACTATGGCTACACCTTC. V is TRBV6-5 and J is TRBJ1-2; 10 nucleotides match TRBD1. The V and J ends lost 6 bases and 2 bases, in that order; junction bases with no gene match: 0. CDR1 MNHEY and CDR2 SVGAGI come from the germline V gene. This CDR3 comprises 13 residues.

This sequence joins TRBV6-4 and TRBJ2-7; TRBD2 agrees at 7 bases. Losses at the gene ends were 7 bases for V and 0 bases for J; bases not matched to a gene: 9. The CDR3 sequence is 15 residues long. CDR1 is MRHNA and CDR2 is SNTAGT in the germline V gene. The DNA for the CDR3 is TGTGCCAGCACCAGACTAGCAGCAAGCTCCTACGAGCAGTACTTC. It is translated as CASTRLAASSYEQYF.

Remarks on this clone: Within the sample, other DNA sequences also encode this same CDR3. The chain links TRBV3-1 (or the pseudogene TRBV3-2) to TRBJ2-1; a possible D gene is TRBD2 (5 bases). The CDR3 runs to 16 residues. Germline values: CDR1 LGHDT, CDR2 YNNKEL (reference sequence). Trimming removed 0 bases at V and 3 bases at J, with 12 bases between. The DNA of the CDR3 is TGTGCCAGCAGCCAAGATTTGGCGGGCCTCTACAATGAGCAGTTCTTC. Protein: CASSQDLAGLYNEQFF.

This chain uses TRBV3-1 (or the pseudogene TRBV3-2) with TRBJ1-1, with TRBD1 as a possible D gene (5 bases). Germline V gives CDR1 LGHDT, CDR2 YNNKEL (reference sequence). Trimming stripped 5 bases from V and 2 bases from J, with 12 bases between. The CDR3 consists of 14 residues. As DNA, the CDR3 is TGTGCCAGCAGCTATTGGAGGGACAACACTGAAGCTTTCTTT. It codes for CASSYWRDNTEAFF.

The rearrangement uses TRBV7-9 and TRBJ1-2; maybe TRBD1 (5 bases). The V gene lost 1 base and the J gene lost 5 bases, with 14 bases spanning the gap. This CDR3 contains 15 residues. Germline V CDR1 and CDR2: SEHNR, FQNEAQ (reference sequence). The CDR3 loop reads CASSLVGRERYGYTF. For the CDR3, the DNA is TGTGCCAGCAGCTTAGTGGGCAGGGAGAGGTATGGCTACACCTTC.

The chain recombines TRBV5-1 with TRBJ2-3; tentatively, D is TRBD2 (6 bases). Between the trimmed V and J ends, which lost 3 bases and 0 bases, there was a span of 17 bases. Germline V lookup: CDR1 SGHRS, CDR2 YFSETQ. The CDR3 runs to 17 residues. The CDR3 here is CASSSGTGGFSTDTQYF. As DNA, the CDR3 is TGCGCCAGCAGCTCGGGGACTGGCGGATTTAGCACAGATACGCAGTATTTT.

The V and J genes are TRBV18 and TRBJ1-2, with 8 bases matching TRBD1. V lost 0 bases, J lost 5 bases, and 11 bases stayed unmatched. Looked up from germline, CDR1 is KGHSH and CDR2 is LQKENI. This CDR3 is built from 17 residues. CDR3 region: CASSPPATGESGYGYTF. The CDR3 DNA reads as TGTGCCAGCTCACCACCGGCGACAGGGGAATCCGGGTATGGCTACACCTTC.

The rearrangement uses TRBV27 and TRBJ2-1, with 8 nucleotides matching TRBD2. This CDR3 has 16 residues. V lost 2 bases and J lost 2; bases outside the gene matches: 5. Germline V gene sequence: CDR1 MNHEY, CDR2 SMNVEV (reference sequence). The CDR3, as DNA: TGTGCCAGCAGTTTAAGAGTTAGCGGGACCTACAATGAGCAGTTCTTC. It is translated as CASSLRVSGTYNEQFF.

CDR3 region: CASTKDSGMETQYF. CDR3 coding DNA: TGTGCCAGCACCAAGGACAGTGGGATGGAGACCCAGTACTTC. This chain links TRBV5-6 with TRBJ2-5; tentatively, D is TRBD1 (6 bases). Germline V gene lookup returns CDR1 SGHDT and CDR2 YYEEEE. Trimming shortened V by 6 bases and J by 5 bases, and 17 bases separated the two germline ends. This CDR3 has 14 residues. The complete variable domain, with remaining parts taken from reference TRBV5-6 and TRBJ2-5, reads DAGVTQSPTHLIKTRGQQVTLRCSPKSGHDTVSWYQQALGQGPQFIFQYYEEEERQRGNFPDRFSGHQFPNYSSELNVNALLLGDSALYLCASTKDSGMETQYFGPGTRLLVL.

The chain uses TRBV4-1 and TRBJ1-4; D is uncertain. CDR1 and CDR2 from the germline V gene are MGHRA and YSYEKL. The CDR3 contains 15 residues. The germline V and J ends were trimmed by 1 base and 8 bases, with 14 bases remaining between them. The CDR3 sequence is CASSQVGNGWEKLFF. CDR3 bases: TGCGCCAGCAGCCAAGTAGGGAATGGTTGGGAAAAACTGTTTTTT.

V gene TRBV5-5 combines with J gene TRBJ1-2; D is uncertain. This CDR3 contains 15 residues. Germline CDR1 and CDR2: SGHKS and YYEKEE (reference sequence). Between the trimmed V and J ends, which lost 0 bases and 4 bases, there was a span of 13 bases. DNA of the CDR3: TGTGCCAGCAGCTTGGCCTTGAGGGTCCCCTATGGCTACACCTTC. Its translation: CASSLALRVPYGYTF.

The chain uses TRBV18 and TRBJ2-2; perhaps TRBD2 as D (6 bases). CDR3 size: 15 residues. Germline CDR1 and CDR2: KGHSH and LQKENI. Trimming pared 6 bases from V and 5 bases from J, leaving 16 bases between. CDR3 DNA sequence: TGTGCCAGCTCCCTTCAGTATGCGGGGACCGGGGAGCTGTTTTTT. Amino acid sequence: CASSLQYAGTGELFF. Supplemented by reference TRBV18 and TRBJ2-2, the full variable domain reads NAGVMQNPRHLVRRRGQEARLRCSPMKGHSHVYWYRQLPEEGLKFMVYLQKENIIDESGMPKERFSAEFPKEGPSILRIQQVVRGDSAAYFCASSLQYAGTGELFFGEGSRLTVL.

The V call is TRBV6-5, the J call TRBJ2-1; perhaps D is TRBD1 or TRBD2 (5 bases each). Per germline, CDR1 MNHEY and CDR2 SVGAGI. The CDR3 has 15 amino acids. The V gene lost 2 bases and the J gene lost 2 bases, with 10 bases spanning the gap. CDR3 bases: TGTGCCAGCAGTTACGAGCCGGGACCCTACAATGAGCAGTTCTTC. This encodes CASSYEPGPYNEQFF.

V gene TRBV30 combines with J gene TRBJ1-5; D is possibly TRBD1 (5 bases). In germline, CDR1 is GTSNPN, CDR2 SVGIG (reference sequence). The CDR3 length is 15 residues. Trimming took 0 bases from V and 2 from J, leaving 11 bases between them. In nucleotides, the CDR3 is TGTGCCTGGAGTGTACAGGCGGGCGGCAATCAGCCCCAGCATTTT. It is translated as CAWSVQAGGNQPQHF.

V gene TRBV11-2 combines with J gene TRBJ2-7; 10 bases fit TRBD2. Per the germline V gene, CDR1 is SGHAT and CDR2 is FQNNGV. Unmatched junction bases numbered 6, after V lost 1 base and J lost 0 bases. The CDR3 is 17 amino acids. The CDR3 DNA reads TGTGCCAGCAGCTTAGTAGCGGGGGGTCCACACTCCTACGAGCAGTACTTC. Its translation: CASSLVAGGPHSYEQYF.